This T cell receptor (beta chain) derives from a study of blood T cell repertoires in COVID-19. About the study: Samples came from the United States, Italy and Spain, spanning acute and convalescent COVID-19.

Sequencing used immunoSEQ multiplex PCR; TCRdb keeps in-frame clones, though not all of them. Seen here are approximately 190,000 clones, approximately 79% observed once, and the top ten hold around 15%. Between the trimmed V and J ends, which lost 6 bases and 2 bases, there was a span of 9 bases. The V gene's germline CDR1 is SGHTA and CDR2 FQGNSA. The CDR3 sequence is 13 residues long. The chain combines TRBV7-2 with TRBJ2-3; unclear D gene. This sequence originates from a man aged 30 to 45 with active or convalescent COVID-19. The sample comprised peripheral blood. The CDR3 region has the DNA TGTGCCAGCAGTGGGCCCGTCACAGATACGCAGTATTTT. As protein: CASSGPVTDTQYF.